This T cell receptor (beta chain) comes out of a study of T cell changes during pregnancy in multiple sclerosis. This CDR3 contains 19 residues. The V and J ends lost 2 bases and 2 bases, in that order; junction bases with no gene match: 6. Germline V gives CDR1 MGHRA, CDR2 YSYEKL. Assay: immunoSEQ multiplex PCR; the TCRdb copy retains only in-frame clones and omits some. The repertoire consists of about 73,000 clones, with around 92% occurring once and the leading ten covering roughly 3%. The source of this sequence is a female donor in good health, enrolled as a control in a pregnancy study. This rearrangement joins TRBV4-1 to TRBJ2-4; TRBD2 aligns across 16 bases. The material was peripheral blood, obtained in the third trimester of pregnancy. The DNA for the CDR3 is TGCGCCAGCAGCCAACCGGGACTAGCGGGAGGGCCGACCAAAAACATTCAGTACTTC. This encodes CASSQPGLAGGPTKNIQYF.